Listed below are T cell receptor beta chains from one sample, sequenced in a study of blood T cells in healthy people across ages. Using its own MiXCR run on the 5' RACE reads, TCRdb lists one record per CDR3 protein. The data show approximately 800,000 distinct CDR3 sequences, 46% seen once. Sequenced input: blood. The receptors shown here come from a man of 80 years or more in good health. Both conserved end residues are part of each CDR3. D genes are given only for firm matches. Size tells how often a clone was seen (once, few, many) or the class of an expanded clone, and some rows leave it out.

V gene	clone size	J gene	D gene	CDR3 protein	CDR3 DNA
TRBV10-3	.	TRBJ2-6	.	CAISDRPAGANVLTF	TGTGCCATCAGTGACAGACCTGCTGGGGCCAACGTCCTGACTTTC
TRBV2	.	TRBJ1-6	TRBD1	CASRTRTGDNSPLHF	TGTGCCAGCAGAACCCGGACAGGGGATAATTCACCCCTCCACTTT
TRBV4-3	.	TRBJ2-3	.	CASSQVVTDTQYF	TGCGCCAGCAGCCAAGTAGTGACAGATACGCAGTATTTT
TRBV6-4	few	TRBJ2-6	.	CASSEEDSGANVLTF	TGTGCCAGCAGTGAAGAAGACTCTGGGGCCAACGTCCTGACTTTC
TRBV14	.	TRBJ2-2	.	CASSQGVNTGELFF	TGTGCCAGCAGCCAAGGGGTGAACACCGGGGAGCTGTTTTTT
TRBV5-1	once	TRBJ2-1	TRBD2	CASSKGLLAGGPNEQFF	TGCGCCAGCAGCAAAGGTCTACTAGCGGGGGGGCCCAATGAGCAGTTCTTC
TRBV29-1	few	TRBJ2-1	TRBD2	CSVDLAGGAYNEQFF	TGCAGCGTTGATCTAGCGGGAGGGGCCTACAATGAGCAGTTCTTC
TRBV28	.	TRBJ2-5	TRBD1	CASSRGDSGTQYF	TGTGCCAGCAGCCGTGGGGACAGCGGGACCCAGTACTTC
TRBV7-3	many	TRBJ2-7	.	CASSLRRGLEQYF	TGTGCCAGCAGCCTACGGAGGGGGCTGGAGCAGTACTTC
TRBV3-1	.	TRBJ2-7	.	CASSPPFRTVEQYF	TGTGCCAGCAGCCCCCCGTTCAGAACAGTCGAGCAGTACTTC
TRBV5-1	.	TRBJ2-5	.	CASSLFRNNEQYF	TGCGCCAGCAGCTTGTTCAGAAACAATGAGCAGTACTTC
TRBV7-2	few	TRBJ2-2	.	CASMLRPGTGELFF	TGTGCCAGCATGTTGAGGCCGGGGACCGGGGAGCTGTTTTTT
TRBV29-1	few	TRBJ2-7	.	CSVARSSYEQYF	TGCAGCGTTGCACGGAGCTCCTACGAGCAGTACTTC
TRBV25-1	.	TRBJ1-5	.	CASSESGSSTQHF	TGTGCCAGCAGTGAGTCCGGCTCCAGCACCCAGCATTTT
TRBV20-1	.	TRBJ2-7	TRBD2	CSARDSSGLYEQYF	TGCAGTGCTAGGGACTCTAGCGGCCTCTACGAGCAGTACTTC
TRBV7-2	few	TRBJ2-3	.	CASSLVRRDSDTQYF	TGTGCCAGCAGCTTAGTTCGCAGGGACTCAGATACGCAGTATTTT
TRBV29-1	.	TRBJ2-7	.	CSVEVTGLSYEQYF	TGCAGCGTTGAAGTTACGGGGTTATCCTACGAGCAGTACTTC
TRBV5-1	.	TRBJ2-5	TRBD1	CASSSTGPRTQYF	TGCGCCAGCAGCTCGACAGGGCCAAGGACCCAGTACTTC
TRBV7-9	few	TRBJ2-5	.	CASSSIPSGWERDEQYF	TGTGCCAGCAGCTCAATCCCCAGCGGGTGGGAGAGGGATGAGCAGTACTTC
TRBV12-3/TRBV12-4	.	TRBJ1-5	.	CASSDAGDQPQHF	TGTGCCAGCAGTGATGCGGGAGACCAGCCCCAGCATTTT
TRBV7-3	few	TRBJ2-2	.	CASSQTNTGELFF	TGTGCCAGCAGCCAGACGAACACCGGGGAGCTGTTTTTT
TRBV6-4	.	TRBJ2-1	.	CASSKGPQGNEQFF	TGTGCCAGCAGCAAGGGACCCCAAGGCAATGAGCAGTTCTTC
TRBV30	.	TRBJ2-3	TRBD2	CAWGLAFTDTQYF	TGTGCCTGGGGACTAGCGTTCACAGATACGCAGTATTTT
TRBV18	once	TRBJ2-7	TRBD1	CASSPKGATAYEQYF	TGTGCCAGCTCACCTAAGGGGGCGACGGCCTACGAGCAGTACTTC
TRBV11-3	few	TRBJ2-1	.	CASSLGEGAYNEQFF	TGTGCCAGCAGCTTAGGAGAAGGCGCCTACAATGAGCAGTTCTTC
TRBV6-4	.	TRBJ2-1	TRBD2	CASSVETSGFNEQFF	TGTGCCAGCAGTGTTGAGACTAGCGGGTTCAATGAGCAGTTCTTC
TRBV20-1	.	TRBJ2-1	.	CSAPWRGLSYNEQFF	TGCAGTGCTCCCTGGCGGGGGCTATCCTACAATGAGCAGTTCTTC
TRBV29-1	many	TRBJ2-1	.	CSVEDARYNEQFF	TGCAGCGTTGAAGACGCGCGGTACAATGAGCAGTTCTTC
TRBV5-1	few	TRBJ2-7	.	CASSENGLTYEQYF	TGCGCCAGCAGCGAAAACGGACTAACCTACGAGCAGTACTTC
TRBV10-3	few	TRBJ2-5	.	CAISESAEGGQETQYF	TGTGCCATCAGTGAGTCGGCCGAAGGCGGCCAAGAGACCCAGTACTTC
TRBV20-1	few	TRBJ2-5	.	CSAYQETQYF	TGCAGTGCCTACCAAGAGACCCAGTACTTC
TRBV9	.	TRBJ2-1	TRBD2	CASSVGLAGGPVDYNEQFF	TGTGCCAGCAGCGTAGGGCTAGCGGGGGGGCCAGTCGACTACAATGAGCAGTTCTTC
TRBV7-2	once	TRBJ2-6	TRBD1	CASSSTGVSSGANVLTF	TGTGCCAGCAGCTCCACAGGGGTGAGCTCTGGGGCCAACGTCCTGACTTTC
TRBV7-2	.	TRBJ2-3	.	CASSLDGEGTDTQYF	TGTGCCAGCAGCTTAGACGGAGAAGGCACAGATACGCAGTATTTT
TRBV5-4	.	TRBJ1-2	.	CASSYRSGPGYTF	TGTGCCAGCAGTTATCGGAGCGGCCCTGGCTACACCTTC
TRBV24-1	.	TRBJ2-2	TRBD2	CATSDWTRATGELFF	TGTGCCACCAGTGATTGGACTAGGGCCACCGGGGAGCTGTTTTTT
TRBV4-2	few	TRBJ1-6	TRBD1	CASSQGQGVAPLHF	TGTGCCAGCAGCCAGGGACAGGGGGTGGCACCCCTCCACTTT
TRBV12-3/TRBV12-4	many	TRBJ2-1	TRBD2	CASSRLAAANEQFF	TGTGCCAGCAGTAGACTAGCGGCGGCCAATGAGCAGTTCTTC
TRBV20-1	.	TRBJ1-2	TRBD1	CSVPGQGCGYTF	TGCAGTGTTCCGGGACAGGGTTGTGGCTACACCTTC
TRBV15	few	TRBJ2-4	.	CATSLRGDKNIQYF	TGTGCCACTAGCTTGAGGGGTGACAAAAACATTCAGTACTTC
TRBV7-3	.	TRBJ2-1	TRBD2	CASSSTSGRAYEQFF	TGTGCCAGCAGCTCCACTAGCGGGAGGGCCTATGAGCAGTTCTTC
TRBV6-1	.	TRBJ2-7	.	CASSELRGYEQYF	TGTGCCAGCAGTGAACTCAGGGGATACGAGCAGTACTTC
TRBV4-2	many	TRBJ2-1	.	CASSLILGAVNVEQFF	TGTGCCAGCAGCCTGATCCTTGGGGCGGTGAACGTTGAGCAGTTCTTC
TRBV28	.	TRBJ2-1	.	CASSLSTRGGDEQFF	TGTGCCAGCAGTTTATCGACTAGGGGCGGCGATGAGCAGTTCTTC
TRBV29-1	few	TRBJ2-1	TRBD2	CSVPGLAVHNEQFF	TGCAGCGTACCTGGACTAGCAGTCCACAATGAGCAGTTCTTC
TRBV20-1	.	TRBJ2-7	TRBD1	CSASGQGLEQYF	TGCAGTGCTTCCGGACAGGGCCTGGAGCAGTACTTC
TRBV5-1	.	TRBJ2-1	.	CASSLIDSQETQFF	TGCGCCAGCAGCTTAATTGACAGCCAAGAGACCCAGTTCTTC
TRBV20-1	few	TRBJ1-1	.	CSASVGGAKVNTEAFF	TGCAGTGCCTCTGTTGGGGGCGCGAAAGTGAACACTGAAGCTTTCTTT
TRBV27	.	TRBJ1-1	.	CASSLASGRRRRNTEAFF	TGTGCCAGCAGTTTAGCTTCAGGGAGGAGGCGACGGAACACTGAAGCTTTCTTT
TRBV6-5	.	TRBJ2-7	TRBD2	CASSYPSGRGYEQYF	TGTGCCAGCAGTTACCCTAGCGGGAGGGGGTACGAGCAGTACTTC
TRBV5-1	few	TRBJ2-5	.	CASSLGPTDKETQYF	TGCGCCAGCAGCTTGGGTCCGACAGACAAAGAGACCCAGTACTTC
TRBV18	few	TRBJ2-1	TRBD2	CASSPREDGEQFF	TGTGCCAGCTCACCCCGGGAGGACGGTGAGCAGTTCTTC
TRBV20-1	.	TRBJ1-2	.	CSARVRVGYGYTF	TGCAGTGCTAGAGTCCGAGTTGGCTATGGCTACACCTTC
TRBV20-1	many	TRBJ2-1	TRBD2	CSAGQRSSGSVNEQFF	TGCAGTGCTGGACAGAGGTCTAGCGGGAGTGTGAATGAGCAGTTCTTC
TRBV4-2	.	TRBJ2-7	TRBD2	CASSQGGWLAGASSYNEQYF	TGTGCCAGCAGCCAAGGTGGTTGGCTAGCGGGCGCAAGCTCCTACAATGAGCAGTACTTC
TRBV11-1	once	TRBJ2-7	.	CASSYRVLGEQYF	TGTGCCAGCAGCTACAGGGTGTTGGGCGAGCAGTACTTC
TRBV25-1	.	TRBJ2-5	.	CASSEWQTQYF	TGTGCCAGCAGTGAATGGCAGACCCAGTACTTC